This is a list of T cell receptor beta chains from one sample in a study of T cell responses to AZD1222 COVID-19 vaccine. Method: immunoSEQ multiplex PCR; TCRdb's copy keeps in-frame clones and lacks some. The table shows 150,000 to 200,000 clones, with around 93% occurring only once. Sequencing used peripheral blood, obtained on day 0 of AZD1222 vaccination. Every receptor here comes from an adult in good health. Each CDR3 is given with its conserved first and last residue. The D gene is left open where the match is weak. Clone size appears in some rows only: once, few, many, or a class for an expanded clone.

NA,TRBJ1-2,13,NA,TRBV27,TGTGCCAGCAGTTTACGACAGAACTATGGCTACACCTTC,CASSLRQNYGYTF
NA,TRBJ2-7,15,TRBD2,TRBV27,TGTGCCAGCAGTAAGGGACTAGCCGAAACCTACGAGCAGTACTTC,CASSKGLAETYEQYF
NA,TRBJ1-1,15,NA,TRBV2,TGTGCCAGCTCCCGAAGGGGGGTTAAGGACACTGAAGCTTTCTTT,CASSRRGVKDTEAFF
NA,TRBJ2-2,15,NA,TRBV6-5,TGTGCCAGTAGCATCTTACAGGGCGCGACCGGGGAGCTGTTTTTT,CASSILQGATGELFF
NA,TRBJ1-5,15,TRBD1,TRBV7-9,TGTGCCAGCAGCTATGGGGGGACAGGGAGTCAGCCCCAGCATTTT,CASSYGGTGSQPQHF
NA,TRBJ1-1,15,NA,TRBV5-1,TGCGCCAGCAGCTCCACGGGACATTTCTCAACTGAAGCTTTCTTT,CASSSTGHFSTEAFF
NA,TRBJ1-2,13,NA,TRBV15,TGTGCCACCAGCCTGCGGGGGGACTATGGCTACACCTTC,CATSLRGDYGYTF
NA,TRBJ2-3,18,TRBD2,TRBV27,TGTGCCAGCAGTCCCAACCCAATAGCGGGAGGGCCCGCAGATACGCAGTATTTT,CASSPNPIAGGPADTQYF
NA,TRBJ1-4,15,NA,TRBV9,TGTGCCAGCAGCGTAGGTAGGGCCCTTCAGGAAAAACTGTTTTTT,CASSVGRALQEKLFF
NA,TRBJ1-5,16,TRBD1,TRBV10-3,TGTGCCATCAGTGAGTCGATGACAGGGTTCGATCAGCCCCAGCATTTT,CAISESMTGFDQPQHF
NA,TRBJ2-1,17,NA,TRBV28,TGTGCCAGCAGTTCTTCTGGGAGTCTACCGCAGCCAGGAGCGCAGTTCTTC,CASSSSGSLPQPGAQFF
NA,TRBJ2-7,17,TRBD1,TRBV18,TGTGCCAGCTCACCCTATCAGACAGGGCCCAGCTCCTACGAGCAGTACTTC,CASSPYQTGPSSYEQYF
NA,TRBJ1-1,13,NA,TRBV30,TGTGCCTCCTGGGCCGGGGGCCTAACTGAAGCTTTCTTT,CASWAGGLTEAFF
NA,TRBJ2-7,14,TRBD1,TRBV28,TGTGCCAGCAGTTGGGACAGTCGCTCCTACGAGCAGTACTTC,CASSWDSRSYEQYF
NA,TRBJ1-5,14,NA,TRBV5-6,TGTGCCAGCAGCTCCGGACGGGGCAATCAGCCCCAGCATTTT,CASSSGRGNQPQHF
few,TRBJ1-1,15,NA,TRBV5-4,TGTGCCAGCAGCTCCTACGTAGGCGGGGGCACTGAAGCTTTCTTT,CASSSYVGGGTEAFF
once,TRBJ1-4,17,TRBD1,TRBV6-1,TGTGCCAGCAGTGGGGGACAGGGAGGAAGAACTAATGAAAAACTGTTTTTT,CASSGGQGGRTNEKLFF
few,TRBJ1-6,12,NA,TRBV6-5,TGTGCCAGCAGTAGCATGGGTTCACCCCTCCACTTT,CASSSMGSPLHF
NA,TRBJ2-1,15,NA,TRBV29-1,TGCAGCGTTTCTTCCGGAGTCCTCTCCTACAATGAGCAGTTCTTC,CSVSSGVLSYNEQFF
NA,TRBJ1-1,16,TRBD1,TRBV6-5,TGTGCCAGCAGTTGGTCCTCGGGACAGGGCTTCACTGAAGCTTTCTTT,CASSWSSGQGFTEAFF
NA,TRBJ2-4,17,NA,TRBV25-1,TGTGCCAGCAGTGAATCGAGGACAGGGAGGGGAGGGGACATTCAGTACTTC,CASSESRTGRGGDIQYF
NA,TRBJ1-5,14,TRBD1,TRBV7-9,TGTGCCAGCAGTTCACAGGGGGCAGGGCAGCCCCAGCATTTT,CASSSQGAGQPQHF
once,TRBJ1-1,12,NA,TRBV28,TGTGCCAGCAGGTACCTAGGTACTGAAGCTTTCTTT,CASRYLGTEAFF
NA,TRBJ1-3,13,TRBD1,TRBV28,TGTGCCGGGGGGACAGGGTTCGGAAACACCATATATTTT,CAGGTGFGNTIYF
NA,TRBJ2-7,15,TRBD1,TRBV5-1,TGCGCCAGCAGCGGAGGAGGGACAGGGCCCCACGAGCAGTACTTC,CASSGGGTGPHEQYF
NA,TRBJ2-1,18,TRBD1,TRBV7-8,TGTGCCAGCACCCCTTTTAGACTCGGACAGGGCAAGAACAATGAGCAGTTCTTC,CASTPFRLGQGKNNEQFF
NA,TRBJ1-2,15,NA,TRBV18,TGTGCCAGCTCACCCGCGGGGAGGGCGAACTATGGCTACACCTTC,CASSPAGRANYGYTF
NA,TRBJ1-2,15,TRBD1,TRBV27,TGTGCCAGCAGAGGAACGGGACAGCCAAACTATGGCTACACCTTC,CASRGTGQPNYGYTF
NA,TRBJ2-2,14,NA,TRBV7-8,TGTGCCAGCAGCCCCCGAAAGGGTACCGGGGAGCTGTTTTTT,CASSPRKGTGELFF
NA,TRBJ1-6,15,NA,TRBV28,TGTGCCAGCAGTTCGGGGGGCAGTTATAATTCACCCCTCCACTTT,CASSSGGSYNSPLHF
NA,TRBJ1-5,10,NA,TRBV28,TGTGCCAGCGCCCAGGGGCCCCAGCATTTT,CASAQGPQHF
NA,TRBJ2-5,14,NA,TRBV30,TGTGCCTGGAGTAATACGGACGGGCGGGAGACCCAGTACTTC,CAWSNTDGRETQYF
NA,TRBJ2-7,13,TRBD1,TRBV28,TGTGCCAGCAGTTTGGGGGACAGGGACCGGTGGTACTTC,CASSLGDRDRWYF
NA,TRBJ1-4,15,NA,TRBV19,TGTGCCAGTAGTTTACTAGGGACTATTAATGAAAAACTGTTTTTT,CASSLLGTINEKLFF
NA,TRBJ2-1,15,TRBD2,TRBV5-4,TGTGCCAGCAGGTCTAGCGGACCTACCTACAATGAGCAGTTCTTC,CASRSSGPTYNEQFF
NA,TRBJ1-2,14,TRBD1,TRBV19,TGTGCCAGTAGTCCTGGGACAGGGACCTATGGCTACACCTTC,CASSPGTGTYGYTF
NA,TRBJ2-7,17,TRBD2,TRBV28,TGTGCCAGCAGTTCCCTCCTAGCGGGAGGATCCAGGGACGAGCAGTACTTC,CASSSLLAGGSRDEQYF
NA,TRBJ1-5,15,NA,TRBV7-2,TGTGCCAGCAGCCCCCCGGGGCCCTCGGGTCAGCCCCAGCATTTT,CASSPPGPSGQPQHF
NA,TRBJ1-4,16,NA,TRBV19,TGTGCCAGTAGTCCCGAGGGGGGGAGAATTAATGAAAAACTGTTTTTT,CASSPEGGRINEKLFF
NA,TRBJ2-4,16,NA,TRBV9,TGTGCCAGCAGCCCACGGATAGATTTAGCCAAAAACATTCAGTACTTC,CASSPRIDLAKNIQYF
NA,TRBJ2-1,16,TRBD2,TRBV19,TGTGCCAGTAGTATAGGGAGGCCTAGCGGGGGCAATGAGCAGTTCTTC,CASSIGRPSGGNEQFF
NA,TRBJ2-3,16,NA,TRBV5-4,TGTGCCAGCAGCTTGGAGGGGGGAGGGCCATCGGATACGCAGTATTTT,CASSLEGGGPSDTQYF
NA,TRBJ2-1,17,TRBD2,TRBV12-5,TGTGCTAGTGGTTTGGACCGAGCGGGAGGGACCTACAATGAGCAGTTCTTC,CASGLDRAGGTYNEQFF
NA,TRBJ2-4,15,NA,TRBV28,TGTGCCAGCAGTTTTAGTCTCCTAGCCAAAAACATTCAGTACTTC,CASSFSLLAKNIQYF
NA,TRBJ2-1,17,TRBD2,TRBV15,TGTGCCACCAGCAGACCCCGGGGGACTAGTAGAATAAATGAGCAGTTCTTC,CATSRPRGTSRINEQFF
NA,TRBJ2-5,14,NA,TRBV21-1,TGTGCCAGCAGCAAAGGAACAGGCTTCGAGACCCAGTACTTC,CASSKGTGFETQYF
NA,TRBJ1-1,13,TRBD1,TRBV12-3/TRBV12-4,TGTGCCAGCAGTTTAGAGGGGGCGGGTGAAGCTTTCTTT,CASSLEGAGEAFF
NA,TRBJ1-5,13,NA,TRBV27,TGTGCCAGCAGTTTAGGGGGACGGCAGCCCCAGCATTTT,CASSLGGRQPQHF
NA,TRBJ1-1,12,NA,TRBV6-5,TGTGCCAGCCTAGATTTCTCCCCTGAAGCTTTCTTT,CASLDFSPEAFF
NA,TRBJ2-7,13,NA,TRBV19,TGTGCCAGTAGTATCCACAGGCAAAGGGAGCAGTACTTC,CASSIHRQREQYF
NA,TRBJ1-5,15,TRBD1,TRBV28,TGTGCCAGCACCTTAGGGACAGGGCGCAATCAGCCCCAGCATTTT,CASTLGTGRNQPQHF
once,TRBJ2-5,16,TRBD1,TRBV5-5,TGTGCCAGCAGCCCCGGGGACAGAGCTCACCAAGAGACCCAGTACTTC,CASSPGDRAHQETQYF
NA,TRBJ2-7,13,NA,TRBV7-7,TGTGCTAGCAGCTTAGCCCAGGGCTACGAGCAGTACTTC,CASSLAQGYEQYF
NA,TRBJ2-2,15,NA,TRBV27,TGTGCCAGCAGTCCCCTTGGGCTAGACACCGGGGAGCTGTTTTTT,CASSPLGLDTGELFF
NA,TRBJ1-2,15,NA,TRBV10-3,TGTGCCATCAGTGAACCCCGGGGTCGCGGCTATGGCTACACCTTC,CAISEPRGRGYGYTF
NA,TRBJ1-2,13,NA,TRBV6-5,TGTGCCAGCAGCCCAACAGGGTCAAGGAGCTACACCTTC,CASSPTGSRSYTF